A single sample is the source of the 27 T cell receptor beta chains below, sequenced in a study of T cell repertoires in cytomegalovirus infection. TCRdb ran MiXCR on the reads and lists one entry per CDR3 protein. The data hold approximately 700,000 distinct CDR3 sequences, with about a third observed a single time. Sequencing was done on a sample of PBMCs. The receptors stem from a human donor in good health (CMV status not recorded). Some clones in this sample may be carry-over from other donors' samples.

This clonotype was seen repeatedly, ten times or more. The chain carries TRBV7-8 and TRBJ2-2; TRBD2 aligns across 10 bases. V lost 4 bases and J lost 2; bases outside the gene matches: 4. Germline CDR1 SGHVS, CDR2 FQNEAQ. The CDR3 has 16 amino acids. CDR3 sequence reads: CASSSPSGGNTGELFF. The DNA of the CDR3 is TGTGCCAGCAGCTCGCCTAGCGGGGGAAACACCGGGGAGCTGTTTTTT.

This clonotype was counted between two and nine times. This chain joins TRBV27 and TRBJ2-7; 8 nucleotides match TRBD1. This CDR3 comprises 14 residues. Per germline, CDR1 MNHEY and CDR2 SMNVEV (reference sequence). V shed 5 bases, J shed 7 bases, and the junction held 10 bases outside the gene matches. The CDR3, as DNA: TGTGCCAGCAGTCCCACGGACAGGGCGGGGGAGCAGTACTTC. Amino acid sequence: CASSPTDRAGEQYF.

V is TRBV7-8 and J is TRBJ1-1, with D uncertain. CDR1 SGHVS and CDR2 FQNEAQ come from the germline V gene. V was trimmed by 1 base and J by 4 bases, leaving 13 bases between them. The CDR3 has 15 residues. In DNA, the CDR3 is TGTGCCAGCAGCTTAGAGCAGAGAAGATTCACTGAAGCTTTCTTT. It encodes CASSLEQRRFTEAFF.

This clonotype was detected many times. This chain links TRBV7-2 with TRBJ1-6, with 7 nucleotides matching TRBD1. The V and J ends lost 5 bases and 2 bases, in that order; junction bases with no gene match: 3. Germline V gives CDR1 SGHTA, CDR2 FQGNSA. The CDR3 contains 15 residues. The DNA of the CDR3 is TGTGCCAGCAGCCAGGACAGGCCCTATAATTCACCCCTCCACTTT. Translated, it gives CASSQDRPYNSPLHF.

Notes on this clonotype: A read error may produce the germline difference seen at one junction end. The gene calls are TRBV6-1 and TRBJ2-7; 7 nucleotides match TRBD1. The CDR3 has 15 amino acids. Germline lookup yields CDR1 MNHNS and CDR2 SASEGT. CDR3 nucleotide sequence: TGTGCCAACAGTTGGGGGACAGCTGGGACATACGAGCAGTACTTC. Encoded protein: CANSWGTAGTYEQYF.

This clonotype occurred a few times. The CDR3 protein is CASSLTSRGRGSYGYTF. CDR3 DNA sequence: TGTGCCAGCAGTCTAACGTCGCGGGGGCGCGGGAGTTATGGCTACACCTTC. The rearrangement joins TRBV28 to TRBJ1-2; possibly TRBD1 for D (6 bases). CDR1 MDHEN and CDR2 SYDVKM come from the germline V gene. CDR3 length: 17 residues. The V end was cut by 5 bases, the J end by 5 bases, with 24 bases between.

This clonotype is a singleton in its sample. CDR3 in DNA: TGTGCCAGCTTGAGACAGGGGGCCAACGGGGAGCTGTTTTTT. Its protein is CASLRQGANGELFF. The genes are TRBV12-3 or TRBV12-4 and TRBJ2-2, with 10 bases fitting TRBD1. V was pared by 8 bases and J by 7 bases, with 7 bases of the junction left unmatched. This CDR3 is built from 14 residues.

Regarding this clonotype: A much bigger clone sits one base away, suggesting this may be a read error. The CDR3 ends on some other residue instead of the conserved phenylalanine or tryptophan, so this is likely a read error. This chain uses TRBV7-2 with TRBJ2-3; 11 positions agree with TRBD2. The germline CDR1 and CDR2 sequences are SGHTA and FQGNSA. Trimming at V came to 5 bases and at J to 0 bases, leaving 1 base not matched to a gene. The CDR3 has 15 amino acids. CDR3 sequence: CASSRTSGSTDTQYL. CDR3 sequence (DNA): TGTGCCAGCAGCCGGACTAGCGGGAGCACAGATACGCAGTATTTG.

In the case of this clonotype: This could be a read error, since a much larger clone is one nucleotide away. The chain has TRBV24-1 and TRBJ2-2; D is possibly TRBD1 (6 bases). The germline gives CDR1 KGHDR, CDR2 SFDVKD. The CDR3 length is 16 residues. The CDR3 loop is CANSDLGQDRTGELFF. Written as DNA, the CDR3 is TGTGCCAACAGTGATCTGGGACAAGATCGCACCGGGGAGCTGTTTTTT.

Regarding this clonotype: The final CDR3 position lacks the conserved phenylalanine or tryptophan, pointing to a likely read error. This sequence joins TRBV15 and TRBJ2-1, with 7 bases matching TRBD1. With V trimmed by 0 bases and J by 2 bases, 10 bases remained unmatched. The CDR3 contains 18 residues. The germline gives CDR1 LNHNV, CDR2 YYDKDF (reference sequence). CDR3 in DNA: TGTGCCACCAGCAGAGACGTAAAGGACAGGAGTACCTACAATGAGCAGTTCTTA. It encodes CATSRDVKDRSTYNEQFL.

The chain uses TRBV27 and TRBJ1-2; 8 bases line up with TRBD1. Germline V gene lookup returns CDR1 MNHEY and CDR2 SMNVEV (reference sequence). This CDR3 has 13 amino acids. V was clipped by 1 base and J by 10 bases; unmatched bases: 5. The CDR3 DNA reads as TGTGCCAGCAGTTTATTTGGACAGGGAATCTACACCTTC. As protein: CASSLFGQGIYTF.

This clonotype was counted between two and nine times. The chain couples TRBV19 to TRBJ2-7, with no clear D. Germline CDR1 LNHDA, CDR2 SQIVND (reference sequence). The CDR3 has 11 residues. V lost 3 bases to trimming and J lost 5 bases, with 5 bases between them. DNA for the CDR3: TGTGCCAGTAGTATCCGCGACGAGCAGTACTTC. Protein product: CASSIRDEQYF.

The genes are TRBV11-3 and TRBJ2-3, with D maybe TRBD2 (5 bases). The germline V and J ends were trimmed by 6 bases and 4 bases, with 14 bases remaining between them. This CDR3 contains 14 residues. CDR1 is SGHNT and CDR2 is YENEEA in the germline V gene. CDR3 region: CASSYMGVADTQYF. CDR3 bases: TGTGCCAGCAGTTACATGGGAGTCGCAGATACGCAGTATTTT.

On this clonotype itself: This may come from a read error, since a much larger clone is one base off. J is TRBJ2-3 and V is TRBV7-9; D may match TRBD1 or TRBD2 (5 bases each). The length of the CDR3 is 13 residues. Germline CDR1 and CDR2: SEHNR and FQNEAQ (reference sequence). V shed 5 bases and J shed 4 bases, with 10 bases lying between them. The CDR3 sequence is CASSPGPADTQYF. For the CDR3, the DNA is TGTGCCAGCAGCCCGGGACCAGCAGATACGCAGTATTTT.

V and J are TRBV6-6 and TRBJ2-3; 7 nucleotides agree with TRBD1. The germline gives CDR1 MNHNY, CDR2 SVGAGI (reference sequence). There are 15 residues in the CDR3. V lost 6 bases and J lost 1; bases outside the gene matches: 7. The CDR3 DNA follows: TGTGCCAGCAGCCCGGGACAGCCACGCACAGATACGCAGTATTTT. Translating it yields CASSPGQPRTDTQYF.

The chain is built from TRBV28 and TRBJ2-1; TRBD2 aligns across 9 bases. V trimming: 6 bases; J trimming: 0 bases; junction bases outside the gene matches: 18. This CDR3 has 20 residues. Germline lookup yields CDR1 MDHEN and CDR2 SYDVKM. The CDR3 nucleotides are TGTGCCAGCAGCTTTGGTTATGGTGGCGGGGGGGCCGTCTCCTACAATGAGCAGTTCTTC. Translating it yields CASSFGYGGGGAVSYNEQFF. The variable domain in full, with the rest retrieved from reference TRBV28 and TRBJ2-1, is DVKVTQSSRYLVKRTGEKVFLECVQDMDHENMFWYRQDPGLGLRLIYFSYDVKMKEKGDIPEGYSVSREKKERFSLILESASTNQTSMYLCASSFGYGGGGAVSYNEQFFGPGTRLTVL.

This clonotype was found once. The chain has TRBV15 and TRBJ2-3, with 13 bases fitting TRBD2. Trimming took 1 base from V and 4 from J; bases not matched to a gene: 5. The CDR3 covers 17 residues. Per the germline V gene, CDR1 is LNHNV and CDR2 is YYDKDF (reference sequence). The CDR3 region has the DNA TGTGCCACCAGCAGAGCTAGTACTAGCGGGGGGGCAGATACGCAGTATTTT. It is translated as CATSRASTSGGADTQYF. Variable domain in full (rest from reference TRBV15 and TRBJ2-3): DAMVIQNPRYQVTQFGKPVTLSCSQTLNHNVMYWYQQKSSQAPKLLFHYYDKDFNNEADTPDNFQSRRPNTSFCFLDIRSPGLGDTAMYLCATSRASTSGGADTQYFGPGTRLTVL.

In this sample, this clonotype turned up many times. The J gene is TRBJ1-5, the V gene TRBV28; no firm D call. The CDR3 is made up of 12 amino acids. The V gene's germline CDR1 is MDHEN and CDR2 SYDVKM. Trimming cost V 3 bases and J 9 bases, with 9 bases left between them. The CDR3 DNA is TGTGCCAGCAGTTTGGGGTCCCGGCCCCAGCATTTT. It codes for CASSLGSRPQHF.

This clonotype was detected many times. This chain joins TRBV7-9 and TRBJ1-2; D is unresolved. This CDR3 is 14 amino acids long. Germline CDR1 and CDR2: SEHNR and FQNEAQ (reference sequence). V lost 1 base to trimming and J lost 8 bases, with 14 bases between them. CDR3 coding DNA: TGTGCCAGCAGCTTAGAACTGGGTTTAGGCGGCTACACCTTC. Its protein is CASSLELGLGGYTF.

V usage is TRBV19 and J usage is TRBJ1-1, with 8 positions matching TRBD1. The V gene's germline CDR1 is LNHDA and CDR2 SQIVND (reference sequence). There are 15 residues in the CDR3. The junction had 1 base not matched to a gene; V was cut back by 0 bases and J by 1 base. This chain's CDR3 is CASSIEGTGNTEAFF. DNA of the CDR3: TGTGCCAGTAGTATAGAGGGGACAGGGAACACTGAAGCTTTCTTT.

This clonotype has just a few counts. This chain connects TRBV6-1 to TRBJ1-2, with 9 bases matching TRBD1. V was clipped by 4 bases and J by 14 bases; unmatched bases: 5. The CDR3 is made up of 11 amino acids. Germline V lookup: CDR1 MNHNS, CDR2 SASEGT. The CDR3 here is CASSGDRAQTF. The CDR3 DNA sequence: TGTGCCAGCAGTGGGGACAGGGCTCAGACCTTC.

This clonotype was seen a few times. The CDR3: CASSLMGYSTDTQYF. As DNA, the CDR3 is TGTGCCAGCAGCTTAATGGGATATAGCACAGATACGCAGTATTTT. J is TRBJ2-3 and V is TRBV7-3; D not certain. Germline V gene lookup returns CDR1 SGHTA and CDR2 FQGTGA. This CDR3 region has 15 residues. Trimming pared 1 base from V and 0 bases from J, leaving 8 bases between. Complete variable domain (other parts from reference TRBV7-3 and TRBJ2-3): GAGVSQTPSNKVTEKGKYVELRCDPISGHTALYWYRQSLGQGPEFLIYFQGTGAADDSGLPNDRFFAVRPEGSVSTLKIQRTERGDSAVYLCASSLMGYSTDTQYFGPGTRLTVL.

This chain connects TRBV19 to TRBJ1-5; D gene uncertain. From germline, CDR1 is LNHDA and CDR2 SQIVND (reference sequence). V lost 3 bases and J 13 bases, leaving 13 bases between the germline ends. CDR3 length equals 12 residues. CDR3 sequence (DNA): TGTGCCAGTAGTATGTCCAGGAGGTTTCAGCATTTT. Residues: CASSMSRRFQHF. The full variable domain, with the rest looked up from reference TRBV19 and TRBJ1-5, is DGGITQSPKYLFRKEGQNVTLSCEQNLNHDAMYWYRQDPGQGLRLIYYSQIVNDFQKGDIAEGYSVSREKKESFPLTVTSAQKNPTAFYLCASSMSRRFQHFGDGTRLSIL.

This clonotype occurred many times. V usage is TRBV18 and J usage is TRBJ1-1; D not certain. The germline CDR1 and CDR2 sequences are KGHSH and LQKENI. Deletions cut 8 bases from V and 1 base from J, with 11 bases between. This CDR3 is built from 13 residues. The CDR3 DNA reads as TGTGCCAGCAGCCCGCCGGGGAACACTGAAGCTTTCTTT. Its protein product is CASSPPGNTEAFF.

The rearrangement joins TRBV10-3 to TRBJ1-3; 11 nucleotides agree with TRBD1. Germline lookup yields CDR1 ENHRY and CDR2 SYGVKD. The CDR3 totals 17 residues. V dropped 3 bases and J dropped 1; count of bases not matched to a gene: 5. The chain's CDR3 is CAISERGTGGSGNTIYF. CDR3 sequence (DNA): TGTGCCATCAGTGAACGTGGGACAGGGGGTTCTGGAAACACCATATATTTT.

The chain is built from TRBV10-3 and TRBJ2-3, with a weak D call TRBD1 (5 bases). The ends were cut back, 10 bases at V and 5 bases at J, with 10 bases in the middle. The length of the CDR3 is 11 residues. Germline CDR1 is ENHRY and CDR2 is SYGVKD. The CDR3 is CATGREDTQYF. DNA of the CDR3: TGTGCCACTGGCAGGGAAGATACGCAGTATTTT.

In its sample, this clonotype was seen a few times. The J gene is TRBJ1-4, the V gene TRBV4-2; D unclear. The germline gives CDR1 LGHNA, CDR2 YNFKEQ. The CDR3 length is 17 residues. Trimming cost V 0 bases and J 4 bases, with 15 bases left between them. Written as DNA, the CDR3 is TGTGCCAGCAGCCAAGATCATGGGAGGGCAGTTAATGAAAAACTGTTTTTT. Translation: CASSQDHGRAVNEKLFF.